The rows below give T cell receptor beta chains drawn from one sample of a study of cytomegalovirus exposure and HLA in healthy donors. The protocol was immunoSEQ multiplex PCR, while the TCRdb copy is restricted to in-frame clones and leaves out a portion. The sample has around 200,000 clones, roughly four fifths seen once. The specimen sequenced was PBMCs. Receptor source: a woman aged 25 to 39 in good health and CMV-seropositive. Each CDR3 is given with its conserved first and last residue. D genes are given only for firm matches. Clone size is stated in some rows and not others, as once, few, many or a class when expanded.

TRBV19	few	TRBD1	TRBJ1-5	CASSPEGTGFNQPQHF	TGTGCCAGTAGCCCTGAAGGGACAGGGTTCAATCAGCCCCAGCATTTT
TRBV18	once	TRBD1	TRBJ2-7	CASSSRDREDEQYF	TGTGCCAGCTCATCCCGGGACAGGGAAGACGAGCAGTACTTC
TRBV28	NA	NA	TRBJ2-7	CATADIINEQYF	TGTGCCACCGCGGACATAATCAACGAGCAGTACTTC
TRBV19	few	NA	TRBJ2-7	CASSRLLEREQYF	TGTGCCAGTAGCCGACTACTAGAGCGAGAGCAGTACTTC
TRBV6-1	NA	NA	TRBJ2-7	CASSLRQGYNYEQYF	TGTGCCAGCAGTCTACGACAAGGTTATAACTACGAGCAGTACTTC
TRBV6-1	NA	NA	TRBJ1-1	CASSEGLRSLNTEAFF	TGTGCCAGCAGTGAAGGGTTGAGGAGCCTGAACACTGAAGCTTTCTTT
TRBV4-1	NA	TRBD1	TRBJ2-3	CASSHRTGADTQYF	TGCGCCAGCAGCCATCGAACAGGGGCAGATACGCAGTATTTT
TRBV19	NA	NA	TRBJ2-5	CASSGETQYF	TGTGCCAGCTCCGGGGAGACCCAGTACTTC
TRBV28	NA	TRBD1	TRBJ2-7	CASSRGPGGDDQYF	TGTGCCAGCAGCCGGGGCCCAGGGGGCGATGATCAGTACTTC
TRBV5-1	NA	NA	TRBJ1-5	CASSLGHRDTDQPQHF	TGCGCCAGCAGCTTGGGACACCGGGACACGGATCAGCCCCAGCATTTT
TRBV29-1	NA	TRBD2	TRBJ2-7	CSVSGTSGYEQYF	TGCAGCGTTTCCGGGACTAGCGGATACGAGCAGTACTTC
TRBV19	NA	NA	TRBJ2-6	CACGEGAGANVLTF	TGTGCCTGTGGGGAAGGGGCTGGGGCCAACGTCCTGACTTTC
TRBV5-6	NA	TRBD2	TRBJ2-1	CASSLRASGSNEQFF	TGTGCCAGCAGCTTAAGGGCTAGCGGGAGCAATGAGCAGTTCTTC
TRBV10-1	NA	NA	TRBJ2-1	CASSEAGLISYNEQFF	TGCGCCAGCAGCGAGGCAGGGTTAATCTCCTACAATGAGCAGTTCTTC
TRBV28	NA	NA	TRBJ2-7	CASSLYGGAYEQYF	TGTGCCAGCAGTTTATATGGCGGGGCCTACGAGCAGTACTTC
TRBV7-2	NA	NA	TRBJ2-3	CASSPGIFTDTQYF	TGTGCCAGCAGCCCGGGGATTTTCACAGATACGCAGTATTTT
TRBV11-2	few	TRBD2	TRBJ2-2	CASSLVGAGVGTGELFF	TGTGCCAGCAGCTTAGTAGGAGCGGGAGTTGGGACCGGGGAGCTGTTTTTT
TRBV5-1	NA	NA	TRBJ2-5	CASSRSPGKGETQYF	TGCGCCAGCAGCAGGTCCCCCGGGAAGGGAGAGACCCAGTACTTC
TRBV28	NA	NA	TRBJ1-2	CASSRTGLGGYGYTF	TGTGCCAGCAGTCGAACAGGCCTCGGGGGCTATGGCTACACCTTC
TRBV28	NA	TRBD2	TRBJ2-7	CASQFSGRNYEQYF	TGTGCCAGCCAATTTAGCGGGAGGAACTACGAGCAGTACTTC
TRBV5-4	NA	NA	TRBJ1-2	CASSSLTQDPGGYTF	TGTGCCAGCAGCAGTTTAACACAGGACCCCGGCGGCTACACCTTC
TRBV7-6	NA	NA	TRBJ2-2	CASTQGSGVELFF	TGTGCCAGCACCCAGGGGTCTGGGGTTGAGCTGTTTTTT
TRBV4-1	NA	NA	TRBJ2-7	CASSQDYSQTYLYEQYF	TGCGCCAGCAGCCAAGATTACAGTCAAACTTACCTCTACGAGCAGTACTTC
TRBV28	NA	TRBD2	TRBJ2-7	CASSFRGRVNYEQYF	TGTGCCAGCAGTTTTCGCGGGAGGGTAAACTACGAGCAGTACTTC
TRBV7-6	NA	TRBD2	TRBJ2-1	CASSLMPGTSGAYNEQFF	TGTGCCAGCAGCTTAATGCCCGGGACTAGCGGGGCCTACAATGAGCAGTTCTTC
TRBV19	NA	TRBD1	TRBJ2-7	CASSPGTGAYEQYF	TGTGCCAGTAGTCCCGGGACAGGCGCCTACGAGCAGTACTTC
TRBV7-2	NA	NA	TRBJ2-7	CASSQGLGDSYEQYF	TGTGCCAGCAGCCAGGGGTTAGGGGACTCCTACGAGCAGTACTTC
TRBV18	NA	NA	TRBJ2-1	CASSPPRSDNEQFF	TGTGCCAGCTCACCACCCAGGTCGGACAATGAGCAGTTCTTC
TRBV5-4	NA	NA	TRBJ2-5	CASSLALSNSQETQYF	TGTGCCAGCAGCTTGGCTTTATCGAACAGCCAAGAGACCCAGTACTTC
TRBV5-1	NA	TRBD2	TRBJ2-7	CASSLVPLAGEGYEQYF	TGCGCCAGCAGCTTGGTCCCCTTAGCGGGAGAGGGGTACGAGCAGTACTTC
TRBV2	NA	TRBD2	TRBJ2-1	CASSMTSGYNEQFF	TGTGCCAGCAGTATGACTAGCGGTTACAATGAGCAGTTCTTC